This T cell receptor (beta chain) was recovered during a study of blood T cell repertoires in COVID-19. The CDR3 spans 15 residues. The junction had 5 bases not matched to a gene; V was cut back by 2 bases and J by 2 bases. Germline V gene lookup returns CDR1 MNHEY and CDR2 SVGAGI. Assay used: immunoSEQ multiplex PCR; TCRdb lists only in-frame clones, some missing. The sample shows about 240,000 clones, approximately 85% of them seen only once. This receptor was obtained from a man between 45 and 60 years old with acute or convalescent COVID-19. The specimen was peripheral blood. This rearrangement joins TRBV6-5 to TRBJ2-7, with 8 bases that match TRBD2. The CDR3 region is CASSYKRGKTYEQYF. Here the CDR3 DNA reads TGTGCCAGCAGTTACAAGCGGGGGAAGACCTACGAGCAGTACTTC.